Below are 20 T cell receptor beta chains sequenced from a single sample in a study of human T cells and chemical hapten exposure. TCRdb re-analysed the RACE reads in MiXCR, keeping a single row per CDR3 protein. Seen here are just under 65,000 distinct CDR3 sequences, 8% to 13% observed once, and the top ten hold approximately 2.4%. Time point of the sample: patch test 3, about 24 weeks after DPC sensitization. Treatment described: therapeutic diphenylcyclopropenone sensitization with weekly scalp DPC. Specimen: whole blood, collected in connection with sensitization to the hapten diphenylcyclopropenone (DPC). The receptors shown here come from a woman aged 25 to 39 with alopecia areata. Some clones in this sample may be carry-over from other donors' samples.

This clonotype was counted ten times or more. The chain carries TRBV11-2 and TRBJ1-1; D unresolved. The CDR3 runs to 13 residues. V was cut by 5 bases and J by 0 bases, with 7 bases left in between. CDR1 is SGHAT, CDR2 FQNNGV, per germline. Here the CDR3 DNA reads TGTGCCAGCAGCATCCAAATGAACACTGAAGCTTTCTTT. Translation gives CASSIQMNTEAFF.

The chain is built from TRBV5-5 and TRBJ2-1, with D possibly being TRBD2 (7 bases). CDR1 is SGHKS, CDR2 YYEKEE, per germline (reference sequence). CDR3 length: 18 amino acids. The germline V and J ends were trimmed by 2 bases and 0 bases, with 18 bases remaining between them. This CDR3 reads CASSLGGLAAASYNEQFF. For the CDR3, the DNA is TGTGCCAGCAGCTTAGGGGGTCTAGCGGCAGCCTCCTACAATGAGCAGTTCTTC. Full variable domain (rest looked up from reference TRBV5-5 and TRBJ2-1): DAGVTQSPTHLIKTRGQQVTLRCSPISGHKSVSWYQQVLGQGPQFIFQYYEKEERGRGNFPDRFSARQFPNYSSELNVNALLLGDSALYLCASSLGGLAAASYNEQFFGPGTRLTVL.

The gene calls are TRBV18 and TRBJ2-7; D unclear. The V end was cut by 4 bases, the J end by 7 bases, with 11 bases between. The CDR3 has 12 amino acids. Germline V gene sequence: CDR1 KGHSH, CDR2 LQKENI. The CDR3 region has the DNA TGTGCCAGCTCACGCGGAACCGGTGAGCAGTACTTC. It translates to CASSRGTGEQYF.

V is TRBV28 and J is TRBJ2-5; 10 nucleotides align to TRBD2. Germline V gene sequence: CDR1 MDHEN, CDR2 SYDVKM. This CDR3 is built from 15 residues. Unmatched junction bases numbered 3, after V lost 3 bases and J lost 2 bases. CDR3 in DNA: TGTGCCAGCAGTTTCCGGACTAGCGGTCAAGAGACCCAGTACTTC. This translates into CASSFRTSGQETQYF.

CDR3 amino acids: CASSFTNSETQYF. The CDR3 DNA reads as TGTGCCAGCAGCTTTACCAACTCAGAGACCCAGTACTTC. The rearrangement links TRBV11-1 to TRBJ2-5; no reliable D call. The V end was cut by 3 bases, the J end by 4 bases, with 9 bases between. This CDR3 contains 13 residues. The germline CDR1 and CDR2 sequences are SGHAT and FQDESV (reference sequence).

The V call is TRBV20-1, the J call TRBJ2-1; 13 positions agree with TRBD2. The CDR3 covers 14 residues. Germline trimming cut 4 bases from V and 6 bases from J; bases unmatched to any gene: 3. Looked up from germline, CDR1 is DFQATT and CDR2 is SNEGSKA (reference sequence). The chain's CDR3 is CSAKGLAGSNEQFF. CDR3 nucleotides: TGCAGTGCTAAGGGACTAGCGGGATCCAATGAGCAGTTCTTC.

This clonotype appeared a few times. The chain couples TRBV20-1 to TRBJ2-5; tentatively, D is TRBD2 (6 bases). Trimming stripped 1 base from V and 0 bases from J, with 18 bases between. Germline CDR1 is DFQATT and CDR2 is SNEGSKA (reference sequence). The CDR3 length is 17 residues. CDR3 residues: CSARGVRAGGNQETQYF. The CDR3 DNA is TGCAGTGCTAGAGGAGTCCGGGCCGGAGGGAACCAAGAGACCCAGTACTTC.

This clonotype was found a few times. The chain has TRBV5-4 and TRBJ1-2; no firm D call. Between the trimmed V and J ends, which lost 3 bases and 1 base, there was a span of 4 bases. The V gene's germline CDR1 is SGHNT and CDR2 YYREEE (reference sequence). There are 12 residues in the CDR3. The CDR3 reads CASSSDNYGYTF. The CDR3 bases are TGTGCCAGCAGCTCAGATAACTATGGCTACACCTTC.

This clonotype showed up many times. V and J are TRBV9 and TRBJ2-1; a possible D gene is TRBD2 (5 bases). CDR1 SGDLS and CDR2 YYNGEE come from the germline V gene. V was trimmed by 2 bases and J by 0 bases, leaving 9 bases between them. CDR3 length: 15 residues. The CDR3 region has the DNA TGTGCCAGCAGCGTCGGACTGAGCTCCTACAATGAGCAGTTCTTC. Its translation: CASSVGLSSYNEQFF.

This clonotype was found a few times. V is TRBV7-2 and J is TRBJ2-1; D possibly corresponds to TRBD2 (5 bases). There are 17 residues in the CDR3. The ends were cut back, 3 bases at V and 2 bases at J, with 17 bases in the middle. The germline CDR1 and CDR2 sequences are SGHTA and FQGNSA. CDR3 in DNA: TGTGCCAGCAGCTTCGAACTAGATAGTGTAACCTACAATGAGCAGTTCTTC. This translates into CASSFELDSVTYNEQFF.

This rearrangement joins TRBV14 to TRBJ1-6; 9 bases map to TRBD1. The CDR3 length is 15 residues. V gave up 4 bases and J gave up 8 bases; unmatched junction bases: 6. Germline V lookup: CDR1 SGHDN, CDR2 FVKESK. The CDR3: CASSLRTGAHSPLHF. For the CDR3, the DNA is TGTGCCAGCAGCCTTCGGACAGGGGCCCATTCACCCCTCCACTTT.

This clonotype has at least ten counts. This chain connects TRBV2 to TRBJ2-1; no clear D. The CDR3 runs 11 residues. Germline V gene sequence: CDR1 SNHLY, CDR2 FYNNEI. Between the trimmed V and J ends, which lost 4 bases and 8 bases, there was a span of 6 bases. The CDR3 DNA reads as TGTGCCAGCAGTGTACTCTATGAGCAGTTCTTC. Translating it yields CASSVLYEQFF.

In this sample, this clonotype turned up many times. The rearrangement uses TRBV12-3 or TRBV12-4 and TRBJ2-5; D assignment may be TRBD1 or TRBD2 (5 bases each). V lost 6 bases, J lost 5 bases, and 16 bases lay in between. The CDR3 loop spans 14 amino acids. The CDR3 DNA is TGTGCCAGCAGCATAGGGGCAGGGAGTGAGACCCAGTACTTC. Protein sequence: CASSIGAGSETQYF.

J is TRBJ2-6 and V is TRBV19; D might be TRBD1 (6 bases). Per germline, CDR1 LNHDA and CDR2 SQIVND (reference sequence). The CDR3 totals 19 residues. Trimming removed 2 bases at V and 0 bases at J, with 17 bases between. This CDR3 is CASSIKGRWGRSGANVLTF. In DNA form, the CDR3 reads TGTGCCAGTAGTATAAAGGGCCGTTGGGGGCGCTCTGGGGCCAACGTCCTGACTTTC. Full variable domain (outside the CDR3, taken from reference TRBV19 and TRBJ2-6): DGGITQSPKYLFRKEGQNVTLSCEQNLNHDAMYWYRQDPGQGLRLIYYSQIVNDFQKGDIAEGYSVSREKKESFPLTVTSAQKNPTAFYLCASSIKGRWGRSGANVLTFGAGSRLTVL.

In its sample, this clonotype was seen once. The chain is built from TRBV5-1 and TRBJ2-2; 9 bases agree with TRBD1. CDR1 and CDR2 from the germline V gene are SGHRS and YFSETQ. The junction had 9 bases not matched to a gene; V was cut back by 3 bases and J by 6 bases. CDR3 length: 16 residues. The CDR3 bases are TGCGCCAGCAGCTGGACCCATGGACAGGGGTCCGGGGAGCTGTTTTTT. Amino acid sequence: CASSWTHGQGSGELFF.

The V gene is TRBV12-3 or TRBV12-4, the J gene TRBJ2-6; D assignment may be TRBD1 or TRBD2 (5 bases each). The CDR3 consists of 17 residues. V lost 4 bases, J lost 0 bases, and 13 bases lay in between. CDR3 residues: CASSSRGTRSGANVLTF. CDR3 nucleotides: TGTGCCAGCAGTTCCCGGGGCACCCGCTCTGGGGCCAACGTCCTGACTTTC.

This sequence joins TRBV20-1 and TRBJ2-2; D is possibly TRBD2 (5 bases). CDR3 length: 15 amino acids. Germline V gene data show CDR1 as DFQATT and CDR2 as SNEGSKA (reference sequence). The V end lost 4 bases, the J end lost 2 bases, and 14 bases lay between the germline ends. The CDR3 loop is CSATARDRNTGELFF. DNA for the CDR3: TGCAGTGCTACGGCCCGGGATAGAAACACCGGGGAGCTGTTTTTT.

This clonotype was seen more than once but under ten times. The chain has TRBV29-1 and TRBJ2-1; 9 bases align to TRBD2. J gave up 8 bases and V 3 bases, and 5 bases lay outside the gene matches. The CDR3 has 13 amino acids. Germline CDR1 is SQVTM and CDR2 is ANQGSEA. CDR3 region: CSVDSGRAYEQFF. DNA for the CDR3: TGCAGCGTTGATAGCGGGAGAGCCTATGAGCAGTTCTTC.

There are a few counts of this clonotype. The genes are TRBV7-8 and TRBJ2-3; D is unclear. Trimming took off 4 bases at V and 1 base at J, with 6 bases between the two ends. The V gene's germline CDR1 is SGHVS and CDR2 FQNEAQ. This CDR3 is built from 13 residues. The CDR3 sequence: CASSSHGTDTQYF. CDR3 in DNA: TGTGCCAGCAGCTCGCACGGCACAGATACGCAGTATTTT.

The sample holds a few counts of this clonotype. In nucleotides, the CDR3 is TGTGCCAGCAGCTCTAACACCCCGGGGTACTCCTACGAGCAGTACTTC. This sequence encodes CASSSNTPGYSYEQYF. The chain recombines TRBV7-2 with TRBJ2-7; maybe TRBD2 (5 bases). Looked up from germline, CDR1 is SGHTA and CDR2 is FQGNSA. This CDR3 contains 16 residues. V was cut by 4 bases and J by 0 bases, with 16 bases left in between.